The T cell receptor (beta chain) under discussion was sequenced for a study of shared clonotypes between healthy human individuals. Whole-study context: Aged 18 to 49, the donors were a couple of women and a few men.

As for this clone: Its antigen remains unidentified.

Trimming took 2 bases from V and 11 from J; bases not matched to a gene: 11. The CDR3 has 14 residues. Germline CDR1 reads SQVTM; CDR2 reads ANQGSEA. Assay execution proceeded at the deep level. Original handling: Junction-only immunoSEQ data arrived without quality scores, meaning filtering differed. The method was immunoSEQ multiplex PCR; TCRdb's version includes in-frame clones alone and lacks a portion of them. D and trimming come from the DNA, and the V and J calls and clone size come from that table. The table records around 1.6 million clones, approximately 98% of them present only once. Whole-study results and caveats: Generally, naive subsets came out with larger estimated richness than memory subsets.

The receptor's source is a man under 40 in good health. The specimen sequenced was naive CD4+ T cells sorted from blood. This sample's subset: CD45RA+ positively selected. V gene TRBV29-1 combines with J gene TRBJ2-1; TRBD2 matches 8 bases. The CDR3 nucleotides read TGCAGCGTTGAATTTGGACTAGCTTTTGTGAAGCAGTTCTTC. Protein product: CSVEFGLAFVKQFF.